This TCR beta chain was observed in a study of cytomegalovirus exposure and HLA in healthy donors. Study background: A prior analysis found about 110 million unique TCR beta sequences from some 190 million T cells. Membership in the Caucasian-associated ancestry cluster was found for around four fifths of nearly 400 genotyped donors. Whole-study findings and limits: In terms of immune exposure information, only CMV serostatus was available. As was reported, the HLA-A and HLA-B alleles of most subjects were accurately predicted from TCR beta sequences.

V gave up 2 bases and J gave up 0 bases, with 7 bases separating them. The CDR3 length is 14 residues. The germline V gene has CDR1 MDHEN and CDR2 SYDVKM. About this clone: Its antigen is unknown.

The PCR contained 60 Vbeta and 13 Jbeta primers. This table comes from immunoSEQ multiplex PCR, and its TCRdb copy is limited to in-frame clones, with some not included. The repertoire includes some 150,000 clones, about four fifths of them detected once, and roughly 13% sits in the top ten. The chain recombines TRBV28 with TRBJ1-2; no reliable D call. Material for sequencing was PBMCs. The sequence was collected from a woman between 45 and 65 years old in good health and CMV-seronegative. For the CDR3, the DNA is TGTGCCAGCAGTTTAAATGGAGCTAACTATGGCTACACCTTC. It translates to CASSLNGANYGYTF.